One and the same sample provided the 22 T cell receptor beta chains below, sequenced in a study of cytomegalovirus exposure and HLA in healthy donors. 60 Vbeta and 13 Jbeta primers were used in PCR. Using immunoSEQ multiplex PCR, the repertoire was profiled, and TCRdb retains in-frame clones only, with some absent. Among around 200,000 clones listed, about 84% were seen once. The sequencing input was PBMCs. Every receptor here comes from a man aged 45-65 years in good health and CMV-seronegative.

This clone was seen only a few times. The J gene is TRBJ1-5, the V gene TRBV6-1; a weak D match, TRBD1 (5 bases). Germline V gene sequence: CDR1 MNHNS, CDR2 SASEGT. The CDR3 sequence is 13 residues long. V lost 3 bases to trimming and J lost 4 bases, with 7 bases between them. CDR3 in DNA: TGTGCCAGCAGTGAGGGGGGGAATCAGCCCCAGCATTTT. It yields the protein CASSEGGNQPQHF.

The chain has TRBV19 and TRBJ1-1; 7 positions match TRBD1. V lost 4 bases to trimming and J lost 5 bases; unmatched junction nucleotides: 7. CDR1 is LNHDA, CDR2 SQIVND, per germline (reference sequence). CDR3 size: 14 residues. The CDR3 DNA is TGTGCCAGTAGTACGAGACAGGGTGGGACTGAAGCTTTCTTT. Protein sequence: CASSTRQGGTEAFF.

This clone was recorded at least ten times. The chain is built from TRBV7-2 and TRBJ2-1, with D tentatively TRBD2 (5 bases). The length of the CDR3 is 12 residues. Trimming shortened V by 5 bases and J by 13 bases, and 15 bases separated the two germline ends. The germline V gene has CDR1 SGHTA and CDR2 FQGNSA. CDR3 bases: TGTGCCAGCAGCCTAGAGACTAATCTCCAGTTCTTC. Amino acid sequence: CASSLETNLQFF.

This rearrangement joins TRBV19 to TRBJ1-2, with unresolved D. The length of the CDR3 is 14 residues. V lost 2 bases and J lost 4, with 11 bases in between. CDR1 and CDR2 (germline): LNHDA, SQIVND (reference sequence). CDR3 bases: TGTGCCAGTAGTATACCCAGCACTACCTATGGCTACACCTTC. It translates to CASSIPSTTYGYTF.

The CDR3 DNA reads TGTGCTAGTGGTCAGGCCAGCAAGTGGGAGACCCAGTACTTC. Translated: CASGQASKWETQYF. The rearrangement links TRBV12-5 to TRBJ2-5; unclear D gene. The V and J ends lost 5 bases and 5 bases respectively, with 15 bases between them. The CDR3 has 14 amino acids. Germline V gives CDR1 LGHNT, CDR2 FRNRAP.

This clone was seen a few times. The gene calls are TRBV11-2 and TRBJ2-7; 12 nucleotides line up with TRBD2. Per the germline V gene, CDR1 is SGHAT and CDR2 is FQNNGV. This CDR3 is 15 amino acids long. J gave up 3 bases and V 3 bases, and 3 bases lay outside the gene matches. Written as DNA, the CDR3 is TGTGCCAGCAGCTTCGGACTAGCGGGGCTCTACGAGCAGTACTTC. Amino acid sequence: CASSFGLAGLYEQYF.

The chain is built from TRBV27 and TRBJ2-1; 10 nucleotides agree with TRBD2. The germline V gene has CDR1 MNHEY and CDR2 SMNVEV (reference sequence). The trim removed 7 bases at V and 7 bases at J, leaving 10 bases unmatched. This CDR3 has 15 amino acids. The CDR3 region is CASKSGTSEGNEQFF. DNA of the CDR3: TGTGCCAGCAAGAGCGGGACTAGCGAGGGAAATGAGCAGTTCTTC.

The J gene is TRBJ2-7, the V gene TRBV11-3; 7 nucleotides align to TRBD2. Looked up from germline, CDR1 is SGHNT and CDR2 is YENEEA. CDR3 length: 14 residues. V gave up 5 bases and J gave up 5 bases; unmatched junction bases: 9. The CDR3 reads CASSPPGGGHEQYF. Written as DNA, the CDR3 is TGTGCCAGCAGCCCGCCGGGGGGTGGCCACGAGCAGTACTTC.

This clone was detected only once. The V call is TRBV19, the J call TRBJ1-1, with TRBD1 matching over 7 bases. The CDR3 has 13 residues. Germline assignment: CDR1 LNHDA and CDR2 SQIVND (reference sequence). J gave up 3 bases and V 8 bases, and 6 bases lay outside the gene matches. The CDR3 DNA reads as TGTGCCAGTGCGGGACAGCGGGACACTGAAGCTTTCTTT. This translates into CASAGQRDTEAFF.

This chain uses TRBV7-9 with TRBJ1-2; 7 bases map to TRBD1. V lost 5 bases to trimming and J lost 6 bases; unmatched junction nucleotides: 12. This CDR3 is built from 15 residues. Germline V gene sequence: CDR1 SEHNR, CDR2 FQNEAQ (reference sequence). The CDR3: CASSRRGGDSHGYTF. The CDR3 DNA sequence: TGTGCCAGCAGCCGCCGAGGGGGCGATAGTCATGGCTACACCTTC.

This clone appeared a single time. This rearrangement joins TRBV4-1 to TRBJ2-2; 7 bases line up with TRBD1. This CDR3 is built from 14 residues. The V gene end was trimmed by 3 bases and the J gene end by 6 bases; junction bases not matched to a gene: 4. Germline V gene data show CDR1 as MGHRA and CDR2 as YSYEKL. Here the CDR3 reads CASSHPTGAGELFF. The DNA for the CDR3 is TGCGCCAGCAGCCATCCAACAGGGGCCGGGGAGCTGTTTTTT.

The chain joins TRBV19 to TRBJ2-5, with D maybe TRBD2 (6 bases). CDR1 is LNHDA, CDR2 SQIVND, per germline (reference sequence). The CDR3 loop spans 15 amino acids. Deletions cut 4 bases from V and 3 bases from J, with 15 bases between. The CDR3 protein is CASSTGPSGEETQYF. The DNA of the CDR3 is TGTGCCAGTAGTACAGGACCCTCGGGGGAAGAGACCCAGTACTTC.

V and J are TRBV6-6 and TRBJ2-7; 9 bases align to TRBD1. Germline V gene sequence: CDR1 MNHNY, CDR2 SVGAGI (reference sequence). The CDR3 covers 15 residues. V lost 6 bases, J lost 1 base, and 7 bases stayed unmatched. The CDR3 here is CASSSGQGGSYEQYF. The DNA of the CDR3 is TGTGCCAGCAGCTCGGGACAGGGAGGATCCTACGAGCAGTACTTC.

The chain has TRBV7-9 and TRBJ1-3, with D hard to call. V lost 1 base and J 3 bases, leaving 7 bases between the germline ends. The CDR3 is made up of 14 amino acids. Per the germline V gene, CDR1 is SEHNR and CDR2 is FQNEAQ (reference sequence). CDR3 loop: CASSLDPVGNTIYF. The CDR3 DNA is TGTGCCAGCAGCTTAGATCCCGTTGGAAACACCATATATTTT.

This clone appeared once. The chain joins TRBV7-2 to TRBJ2-3; no clear D gene. Trimming removed 1 base at V and 3 bases at J, with 14 bases between. The germline V gene has CDR1 SGHTA and CDR2 FQGNSA. CDR3 length: 16 amino acids. The CDR3 DNA is TGTGCCAGCAGCTTAGTGGGCCCGCGTCAAACAGATACGCAGTATTTT. It translates to CASSLVGPRQTDTQYF.

DNA for the CDR3: TGCGCCAGCAGCTTCCTAGCGGGGGGAGACAATGAGCAGTTCTTC. This sequence encodes CASSFLAGGDNEQFF. The chain couples TRBV5-1 to TRBJ2-1, with 11 bases aligning to TRBD2. This CDR3 has 15 amino acids. CDR1 is SGHRS, CDR2 YFSETQ, per germline. V was pared by 2 bases and J by 5 bases, with 3 bases of the junction left unmatched.

This sequence joins TRBV7-9 and TRBJ1-6; the D is unclear. V dropped 5 bases and J dropped 6 bases, with 17 bases sitting between them. CDR1 and CDR2 from the germline V gene are SEHNR and FQNEAQ (reference sequence). The CDR3 runs to 16 residues. The CDR3, as DNA: TGTGCCAGCAGCCTGGTGCGAGTCGGGTCTAATTCACCCCTCCACTTT. Its protein is CASSLVRVGSNSPLHF.

CDR3 in DNA: TGTGCCAGCAGCCAGAGGGCCTACAATGAGCAGTTCTTC. Its translation: CASSQRAYNEQFF. The chain couples TRBV7-8 to TRBJ2-1, with D possibly TRBD2 on 5 matching bases. Germline CDR1 SGHVS, CDR2 FQNEAQ. The CDR3 is made up of 13 amino acids. Trimming took off 5 bases at V and 2 bases at J, with 7 bases between the two ends.

The chain carries TRBV10-1 and TRBJ2-7, with D unclear. Trimming shortened V by 5 bases and J by 3 bases, and 5 bases separated the two germline ends. There are 11 residues in the CDR3. Germline V CDR1 and CDR2: WNHNN, SYGVQD (reference sequence). The CDR3, as DNA: TGCGCCAGCAGTCTCGGCTACGAGCAGTACTTC. Its protein product is CASSLGYEQYF.

The J gene is TRBJ1-5, the V gene TRBV7-8; 8 bases map to TRBD1. The length of the CDR3 is 15 residues. The V segment lost 1 base and the J segment 7 bases; nucleotides outside the gene matches: 6. Germline CDR1 is SGHVS and CDR2 is FQNEAQ. The CDR3: CASSLEAGGRQPQHF. The DNA for the CDR3 is TGTGCCAGCAGCTTAGAGGCAGGGGGCAGACAGCCCCAGCATTTT.

This clone has more than one count but fewer than ten. The chain employs TRBV5-5 and TRBJ2-7, with TRBD1 matching 7 bases. This CDR3 is 13 amino acids long. The V and J ends lost 4 bases and 6 bases, in that order; junction bases with no gene match: 7. Per the germline V gene, CDR1 is SGHKS and CDR2 is YYEKEE (reference sequence). This CDR3 is CASSRDSVGEQYF. In DNA form, the CDR3 reads TGTGCCAGCAGCCGGGACAGCGTAGGCGAGCAGTACTTC.

This sequence joins TRBV19 and TRBJ2-7, with 13 bases lining up with TRBD2. Germline trimming cut 6 bases from V and 0 bases from J; bases unmatched to any gene: 8. The CDR3 is made up of 17 amino acids. CDR1 is LNHDA and CDR2 is SQIVND in the germline V gene (reference sequence). CDR3 sequence reads: CASRVTGTSGDSYEQYF. CDR3 DNA sequence: TGTGCCAGTAGGGTAACCGGGACTAGCGGGGACTCCTACGAGCAGTACTTC.